Presented here are 17 T cell receptor beta chains from one specimen sequenced in a study of cytomegalovirus exposure and HLA in healthy donors. Researchers ran the PCR with 60 Vbeta and 13 Jbeta primers. The repertoire was sequenced with immunoSEQ multiplex PCR; TCRdb's copy has only in-frame clones and lacks some. The sample carries 210,000 or so clones, 75% to 80% recorded once. Sequencing was carried out using PBMCs. These TCRs come from a man aged 18 to 30 in good health and CMV-seronegative.

V gene TRBV11-2 combines with J gene TRBJ1-1, with D tentatively TRBD1 (5 bases). The ends were cut back, 5 bases at V and 6 bases at J, with 19 bases in the middle. Per the germline V gene, CDR1 is SGHAT and CDR2 is FQNNGV. This CDR3 has 15 amino acids. The CDR3 DNA sequence: TGTGCCAGCAGCCCATTAAGGGGTCTGGGCGCTGAAGCTTTCTTT. It is translated as CASSPLRGLGAEAFF.

V usage is TRBV19 and J usage is TRBJ1-2, with D possibly TRBD1 on 6 matching bases. The CDR3 runs to 14 residues. The germline V gene has CDR1 LNHDA and CDR2 SQIVND (reference sequence). V was cut by 3 bases and J by 4 bases, with 12 bases left in between. The DNA of the CDR3 is TGTGCCAGTAGTATCACAGGGTTGGGCTATGGCTACACCTTC. Its translation: CASSITGLGYGYTF.

The chain combines TRBV6-5 with TRBJ1-1; D not resolved. V dropped 1 base and J dropped 3 bases, with 6 bases sitting between them. Per germline, CDR1 MNHEY and CDR2 SVGAGI. The CDR3 totals 13 residues. The CDR3 coding sequence is TGTGCCAGCAGTTACTTTGAGGACACTGAAGCTTTCTTT. As protein: CASSYFEDTEAFF.

The chain is built from TRBV5-1 and TRBJ2-5, with 9 bases matching TRBD2. CDR1 is SGHRS, CDR2 YFSETQ, per germline. CDR3 size: 16 residues. Losses at the gene ends were 4 bases for V and 5 bases for J; bases not matched to a gene: 12. The chain's CDR3 is CASSPGRLAGSETQYF. As DNA, the CDR3 is TGCGCCAGCAGCCCGGGAAGGCTAGCGGGAAGCGAGACCCAGTACTTC.

V and J are TRBV27 and TRBJ2-7, with 12 bases identical to TRBD2. V trimming: 5 bases; J trimming: 2 bases; junction bases outside the gene matches: 4. The germline V gene encodes CDR1 MNHEY and CDR2 SMNVEV (reference sequence). The CDR3 is 15 residues long. The CDR3 here is CASSPLAGGPYEQYF. The CDR3 coding sequence is TGTGCCAGCAGTCCTCTAGCGGGAGGGCCCTACGAGCAGTACTTC.

The V and J genes are TRBV27 and TRBJ2-5; 13 bases align to TRBD2. Germline V gene sequence: CDR1 MNHEY, CDR2 SMNVEV (reference sequence). With 5 bases clipped from V and 5 bases from J, the junction kept 8 bases outside the gene matches. The CDR3 runs to 16 residues. CDR3 sequence (DNA): TGTGCCAGCAGTCCTCGGACTAGCGGGAGTGTGGAGACCCAGTACTTC. This codes for CASSPRTSGSVETQYF.

The sample holds a few counts of this clone. The chain uses TRBV28 and TRBJ1-2; perhaps TRBD1 as D (6 bases). The V end lost 5 bases, the J end lost 4 bases, and 8 bases lay between the germline ends. CDR1 is MDHEN and CDR2 is SYDVKM in the germline V gene. There are 12 residues in the CDR3. Written as DNA, the CDR3 is TGTGCCAGCAGTCTCAGGGGCTATGGCTACACCTTC. Amino acid sequence: CASSLRGYGYTF.

This chain uses TRBV11-2 with TRBJ2-7, with 9 bases that match TRBD2. This CDR3 contains 15 residues. Trimming removed 1 base from V and 5 bases from J; junction bases left unmatched: 6. CDR1 is SGHAT and CDR2 is FQNNGV in the germline V gene. CDR3 bases: TGTGCCAGCAGCTTAGTTGCGGGAGGGCCCCACGAGCAGTACTTC. Translated: CASSLVAGGPHEQYF.

The sample holds a few counts of this clone. The chain couples TRBV10-1 to TRBJ2-5; 14 bases align to TRBD2. CDR3 length equals 20 residues. Germline trimming cut 0 bases from V and 5 bases from J; bases unmatched to any gene: 14. Germline V gene data show CDR1 as WNHNN and CDR2 as SYGVQD (reference sequence). The CDR3: CASSESPGLAGGPQKETQYF. CDR3 in DNA: TGCGCCAGCAGTGAGTCCCCCGGACTAGCGGGGGGCCCCCAAAAGGAGACCCAGTACTTC.

This rearrangement joins TRBV7-2 to TRBJ2-7; TRBD1 aligns across 7 bases. CDR1 and CDR2 (germline): SGHTA, FQGNSA. CDR3 length: 13 residues. V gave up 5 bases and J gave up 2 bases; unmatched junction bases: 3. The CDR3 sequence is CASSPGQTYEQYF. CDR3 DNA sequence: TGTGCCAGCAGCCCGGGACAGACCTACGAGCAGTACTTC.

This chain connects TRBV6-5 to TRBJ1-1; D is undetermined. Germline values: CDR1 MNHEY, CDR2 SVGAGI. V was pared by 6 bases and J by 1 base, with 9 bases between. The CDR3 is 13 amino acids. The CDR3, as DNA: TGTGCCAGCAGGAAGCTTTGGAACACTGAAGCTTTCTTT. It codes for CASRKLWNTEAFF.

This rearrangement joins TRBV2 to TRBJ1-1; possibly TRBD1 for D (6 bases). Trimming stripped 4 bases from V and 0 bases from J, with 18 bases between. The CDR3 runs to 17 residues. Germline CDR1 reads SNHLY; CDR2 reads FYNNEI. CDR3 sequence (DNA): TGTGCCAGCAGTGTACGCGGGGGGCCGTCTTTGAACACTGAAGCTTTCTTT. Translated: CASSVRGGPSLNTEAFF.

The chain combines TRBV29-1 with TRBJ1-3, with TRBD1 as a possible D gene (6 bases). Germline CDR1 is SQVTM and CDR2 is ANQGSEA. The CDR3 is 16 amino acids. Trimming cost V 4 bases and J 4 bases, with 20 bases left between them. CDR3 amino acids: CSVVFQGHSGGNTIYF. The CDR3 region has the DNA TGCAGCGTTGTCTTCCAGGGACACTCGGGAGGAAACACCATATATTTT. The variable domain in full, with the rest retrieved from reference TRBV29-1 and TRBJ1-3, is SAVISQKPSRDICQRGTSLTIQCQVDSQVTMMFWYRQQPGQSLTLIATANQGSEATYESGFVIDKFPISRPNLTFSTLTVSNMSPEDSSIYLCSVVFQGHSGGNTIYFGEGSWLTVV.

The chain links TRBV2 to TRBJ1-5, with D tentatively TRBD1 (6 bases). The germline V gene encodes CDR1 SNHLY and CDR2 FYNNEI. This CDR3 spans 15 amino acids. Trimming removed 6 bases at V and 1 base at J, with 13 bases between. The DNA for the CDR3 is TGTGCCAGCAGGGACAGTTCGGCGAGCAATCAGCCCCAGCATTTT. It codes for CASRDSSASNQPQHF.

The chain employs TRBV30 and TRBJ2-7; tentative D call: TRBD2 (5 bases). The V gene lost 2 bases and the J gene lost 5 bases, with 13 bases spanning the gap. Germline CDR1 reads GTSNPN; CDR2 reads SVGIG (reference sequence). CDR3 length equals 13 residues. The CDR3 nucleotides read TGTGCCTGGAGTCCGAGGGAGAACCACGAGCAGTACTTC. The encoded protein is CAWSPRENHEQYF.

The V and J genes are TRBV29-1 and TRBJ1-2, with D unclear. Germline CDR1 is SQVTM and CDR2 is ANQGSEA. This CDR3 contains 12 residues. Between the trimmed V and J ends, which lost 4 bases and 5 bases, there was a span of 11 bases. The CDR3: CSVVAETYGYTF. The CDR3 DNA is TGCAGCGTTGTAGCGGAGACGTATGGCTACACCTTC.

In its sample, this clone was seen a few times. The chain links TRBV29-1 to TRBJ1-1; 8 bases are shared with TRBD1. Germline V gene data show CDR1 as SQVTM and CDR2 as ANQGSEA. V trimming: 3 bases; J trimming: 7 bases; junction bases outside the gene matches: 10. This CDR3 spans 14 amino acids. The CDR3 DNA reads TGCAGCGTTGACCGACAGGGGTCCCCATTTGAAGCTTTCTTT. Translated: CSVDRQGSPFEAFF. Full variable domain (missing parts from reference TRBV29-1 and TRBJ1-1): SAVISQKPSRDICQRGTSLTIQCQVDSQVTMMFWYRQQPGQSLTLIATANQGSEATYESGFVIDKFPISRPNLTFSTLTVSNMSPEDSSIYLCSVDRQGSPFEAFFGQGTRLTVV.